This T cell receptor (beta chain) was found in a study of tumor-infiltrating lymphocytes in primary liver carcinoma. Across the whole study: The five patients, who were men and women, ranged in age from 30 to 69 years. Stage T1-T3 N0M0 and a size of roughly 4.2 to 11 cm characterized the tumors.

Remarks on this clonotype: The antigen is not known. Since a much larger clone is just one base distant, this may be a read error. The conserved final phenylalanine or tryptophan is absent from the CDR3, which likely points to a read error.

Researchers generated TCR beta cDNA from 500 to 600 ng of total RNA, relying on a constant-region primer. Three rounds of nested multiplex PCR with slightly modified ARM-PCR produced TCR beta libraries. PCR rounds one and two used TRBV1-TRBV30 forward primers with a C-beta reverse primer for around 11 cycles each. TCRdb recomputed calls from the multiplex PCR reads with MiXCR, one row per CDR3 protein. Of roughly 78,000 distinct CDR3 sequences listed, 71% are singletons. The V gene end was trimmed by 2 bases and the J gene end by 6 bases; junction bases not matched to a gene: 6. This CDR3 is 14 amino acids long. Germline values: CDR1 SNHLY, CDR2 FYNNEI. Co-extracting RNA and DNA was done with roughly 17-34 mg of unsorted bulk tissue as input. Each participant had primary liver carcinoma, and surgical resection was the treatment. Notes on the study in general: Compared with tumor region pairs, tumor-adjacent and tumor-blood pairs overlapped less.

Sequencing was performed on liver tumor tissue from sampling region 4. The subset denotes: tumor region T4, right-lateral pole. The receptor was isolated from a woman in her sixties or seventies with primary liver carcinoma and hepatitis B virus infection. The J gene is TRBJ2-7, the V gene TRBV2; 8 positions agree with TRBD1. The CDR3 coding sequence is TGTGCCAGCAGTGAAAGGGGCAGGGGGCCCGAGCAGTACATC. Encoded protein: CASSERGRGPEQYI.